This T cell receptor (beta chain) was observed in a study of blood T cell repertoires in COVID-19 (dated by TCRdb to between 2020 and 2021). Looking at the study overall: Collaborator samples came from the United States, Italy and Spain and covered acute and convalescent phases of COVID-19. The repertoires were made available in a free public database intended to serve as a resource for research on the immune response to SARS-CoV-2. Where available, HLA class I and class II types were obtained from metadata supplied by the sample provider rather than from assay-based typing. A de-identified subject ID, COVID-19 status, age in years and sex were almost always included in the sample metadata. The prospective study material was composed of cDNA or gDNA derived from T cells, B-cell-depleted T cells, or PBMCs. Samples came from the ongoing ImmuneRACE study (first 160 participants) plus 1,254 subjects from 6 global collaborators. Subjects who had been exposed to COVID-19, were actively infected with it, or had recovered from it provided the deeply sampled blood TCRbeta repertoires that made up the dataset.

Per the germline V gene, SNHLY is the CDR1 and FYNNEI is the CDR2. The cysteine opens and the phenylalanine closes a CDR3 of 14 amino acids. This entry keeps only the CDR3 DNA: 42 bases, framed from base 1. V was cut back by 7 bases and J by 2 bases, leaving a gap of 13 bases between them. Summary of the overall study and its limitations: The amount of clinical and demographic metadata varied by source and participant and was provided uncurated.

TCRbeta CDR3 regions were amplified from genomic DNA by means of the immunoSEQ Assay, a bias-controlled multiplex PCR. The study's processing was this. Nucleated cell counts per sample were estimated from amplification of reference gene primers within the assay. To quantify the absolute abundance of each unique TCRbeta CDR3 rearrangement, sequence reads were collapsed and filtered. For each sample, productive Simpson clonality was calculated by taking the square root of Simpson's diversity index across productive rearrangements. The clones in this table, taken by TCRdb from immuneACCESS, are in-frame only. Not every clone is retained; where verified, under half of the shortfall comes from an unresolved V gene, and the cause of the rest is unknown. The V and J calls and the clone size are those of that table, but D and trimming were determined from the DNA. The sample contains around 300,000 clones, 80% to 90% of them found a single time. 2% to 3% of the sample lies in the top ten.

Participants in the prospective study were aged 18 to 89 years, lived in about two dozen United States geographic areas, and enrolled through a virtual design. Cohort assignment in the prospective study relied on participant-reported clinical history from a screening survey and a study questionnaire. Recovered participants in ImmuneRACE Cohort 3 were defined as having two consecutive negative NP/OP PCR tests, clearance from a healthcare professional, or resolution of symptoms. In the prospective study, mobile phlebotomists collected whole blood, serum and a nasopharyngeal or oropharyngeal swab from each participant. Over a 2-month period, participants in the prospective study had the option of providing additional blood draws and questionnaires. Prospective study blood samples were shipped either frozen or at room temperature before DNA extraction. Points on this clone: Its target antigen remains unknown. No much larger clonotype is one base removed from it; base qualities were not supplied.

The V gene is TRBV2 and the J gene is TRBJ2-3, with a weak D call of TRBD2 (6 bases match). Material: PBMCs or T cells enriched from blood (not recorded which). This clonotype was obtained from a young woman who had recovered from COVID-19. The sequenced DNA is TGTGCCAGCAATTATGCGGGGAACACAGATACGCAGTATTTT. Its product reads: CASNYAGNTDTQYF.